These 11 T cell receptor beta chains share one sample of origin, sequenced in a study of CD8+ T cells in alopecia areata. Following RNA extraction, reverse transcription yielded cDNA that acted as the sequencing template. Clones were sequenced by immunoSEQ multiplex PCR, and TCRdb holds only the in-frame ones, with some missing. The sample has 150,000 to 200,000 clones, roughly 50% seen once. Noted treatment: oral pan-JAK inhibitor, 5-10 mg twice daily. The starting material was CD8+ T cells sorted from blood, obtained at week 24, from a patient treated with tofacitinib. Receptors originate from a human donor with alopecia areata.

The chain recombines TRBV29-1 with TRBJ2-3; tentatively, D is TRBD1 (6 bases). The germline V gene encodes CDR1 SQVTM and CDR2 ANQGSEA. This CDR3 contains 15 residues. V was trimmed by 8 bases and J by 2 bases, leaving 20 bases between them. Written as DNA, the CDR3 is TGCAGCTCCTCCGGCCGGGACACCTTCACAGATACGCAGTATTTT. Protein product: CSSSGRDTFTDTQYF.

The chain links TRBV30 to TRBJ1-1, with a possible D match to TRBD1 (5 bases). CDR1 and CDR2 from the germline V gene are GTSNPN and SVGIG (reference sequence). V was clipped by 3 bases and J by 2 bases, with 10 bases between them. This CDR3 spans 13 amino acids. The CDR3 sequence: CAWRLGLNTEAFF. CDR3 coding DNA: TGTGCCTGGAGATTGGGGCTCAACACTGAAGCTTTCTTT.

V is TRBV27 and J is TRBJ1-5, with no clear D. V was pared by 3 bases and J by 0 bases, with 3 bases between. The CDR3 runs 13 residues. Germline lookup yields CDR1 MNHEY and CDR2 SMNVEV (reference sequence). The DNA of the CDR3 is TGTGCCAGCAGTTTGTTTAGCAATCAGCCCCAGCATTTT. It yields the protein CASSLFSNQPQHF.

The genes are TRBV27 and TRBJ1-4; D is unresolved. The V and J ends lost 5 bases and 8 bases respectively, with 15 bases between them. The CDR3 consists of 14 residues. Germline CDR1 reads MNHEY; CDR2 reads SMNVEV (reference sequence). The CDR3 DNA reads TGTGCCAGCAGTCAAAATCAAAAGGGAGAAAAACTGTTTTTT. The encoded protein is CASSQNQKGEKLFF.

This clone has just a few counts. The chain combines TRBV13 with TRBJ2-2; D is uncertain. The germline CDR1 and CDR2 sequences are PRHDT and FYEKMQ (reference sequence). Trimming pared 7 bases from V and 1 base from J, leaving 7 bases between. The CDR3 consists of 13 residues. The CDR3 DNA follows: TGTGCCAGCAACGAACGGAACACCGGGGAGCTGTTTTTT. This sequence encodes CASNERNTGELFF.

This clone was recorded at least ten times. This specimen includes other DNA sequences encoding the same CDR3. The V and J genes are TRBV2 and TRBJ2-7; D might be TRBD2 (5 bases). Germline CDR1 is SNHLY and CDR2 is FYNNEI. Between the trimmed V and J ends, which lost 1 base and 2 bases, there was a span of 6 bases. CDR3 length: 13 residues. The CDR3 here is CASSEGGTYEQYF. CDR3 nucleotide sequence: TGTGCCAGCAGTGAAGGAGGGACCTACGAGCAGTACTTC. The full variable domain, completed using reference TRBV2 and TRBJ2-7, is EPEVTQTPSHQVTQMGQEVILRCVPISNHLYFYWYRQILGQKVEFLVSFYNNEISEKSEIFDDQFSVERPDGSNFTLKIRSTKLEDSAMYFCASSEGGTYEQYFGPGTRLTVT.

J is TRBJ2-7 and V is TRBV30; no clear D. CDR1 is GTSNPN and CDR2 is SVGIG in the germline V gene (reference sequence). V was shortened by 0 bases and J by 4 bases, with 7 bases between the two germline ends. The CDR3 totals 12 residues. CDR3: CAWSVVDYEQYF. The CDR3 region has the DNA TGTGCCTGGAGTGTGGTCGATTACGAGCAGTACTTC.

The chain employs TRBV27 and TRBJ1-2; possibly TRBD1 for D (6 bases). Between the trimmed V and J ends, which lost 6 bases and 4 bases, there was a span of 24 bases. Germline V gene lookup returns CDR1 MNHEY and CDR2 SMNVEV (reference sequence). The CDR3 is made up of 17 amino acids. CDR3 in DNA: TGTGCCAGCAGCCCTCCCCCCATACAGGGATCGATCTATGGCTACACCTTC. This sequence encodes CASSPPPIQGSIYGYTF.

Regarding this clone: The same CDR3 also results from other DNA sequences found in this sample. The rearrangement links TRBV9 to TRBJ1-1; D gene uncertain. This CDR3 contains 14 residues. The V gene's germline CDR1 is SGDLS and CDR2 YYNGEE. V was clipped by 2 bases and J by 4 bases, with 12 bases between them. The CDR3 sequence: CASSVSGSGTEAFF. CDR3 in DNA: TGTGCCAGCAGCGTCTCAGGTTCAGGCACTGAAGCTTTCTTT.

The rearrangement uses TRBV6-5 and TRBJ2-1; a possible D gene is TRBD2 (7 bases). Trimming took off 8 bases at V and 2 bases at J, with 13 bases between the two ends. This CDR3 comprises 14 residues. Germline lookup yields CDR1 MNHEY and CDR2 SVGAGI. CDR3 amino acids: CASVGGGTYNEQFF. In DNA, the CDR3 is TGTGCCAGCGTTGGCGGGGGCACCTACAATGAGCAGTTCTTC.

The chain carries TRBV4-2 and TRBJ2-6, with a possible D match to TRBD2 (5 bases). The CDR3 extends over 17 amino acids. Between the trimmed V and J ends, which lost 5 bases and 0 bases, there was a span of 14 bases. Looked up from germline, CDR1 is LGHNA and CDR2 is YNFKEQ. CDR3 sequence (DNA): TGTGCCAGCAGCATTGGACTCGATTTCTCTGGGGCCAACGTCCTGACTTTC. Translated, it gives CASSIGLDFSGANVLTF.